The TCR beta chain under discussion was sequenced for a study of Ad26.COV2.S vaccination and SARS-CoV-2 variants. Study-level background: Into the muscle, Ad26.COV2.S was dosed once or twice, 56 days apart. Broader study findings: Analyses of TCR breadth and depth may have underestimated total T cell responses.

Treatment here: about 20 received Ad26.COV2.S at low or high dose, single or two shots; about five received placebo; per-sample allocation not given. Sampling was performed 63 days after the first vaccine or placebo injection. A note on this clone: The antigen is undetermined.

The method was immunoSEQ multiplex PCR; TCRdb's version includes in-frame clones alone and lacks a portion of them. The repertoire holds about 460,000 clones, with 70% to 90% as singletons. Trimming stripped 4 bases from V and 2 bases from J, with 11 bases between. Per germline, CDR1 SGHTA and CDR2 FQGTGA. There are 14 residues in the CDR3. Source: peripheral blood, taken in a trial of Ad26.COV2.S vaccine versus placebo. The receptor comes from a person aged 18 to 59 who received the Ad26.COV2.S COVID-19 vaccine or a placebo. The gene calls are TRBV7-3 and TRBJ1-1, with a weak D call TRBD1 (5 bases). CDR3 nucleotide sequence: TGTGCCAGCAGCTCCCAGGGTCACAACACTGAAGCTTTCTTT. Translating gives CASSSQGHNTEAFF.